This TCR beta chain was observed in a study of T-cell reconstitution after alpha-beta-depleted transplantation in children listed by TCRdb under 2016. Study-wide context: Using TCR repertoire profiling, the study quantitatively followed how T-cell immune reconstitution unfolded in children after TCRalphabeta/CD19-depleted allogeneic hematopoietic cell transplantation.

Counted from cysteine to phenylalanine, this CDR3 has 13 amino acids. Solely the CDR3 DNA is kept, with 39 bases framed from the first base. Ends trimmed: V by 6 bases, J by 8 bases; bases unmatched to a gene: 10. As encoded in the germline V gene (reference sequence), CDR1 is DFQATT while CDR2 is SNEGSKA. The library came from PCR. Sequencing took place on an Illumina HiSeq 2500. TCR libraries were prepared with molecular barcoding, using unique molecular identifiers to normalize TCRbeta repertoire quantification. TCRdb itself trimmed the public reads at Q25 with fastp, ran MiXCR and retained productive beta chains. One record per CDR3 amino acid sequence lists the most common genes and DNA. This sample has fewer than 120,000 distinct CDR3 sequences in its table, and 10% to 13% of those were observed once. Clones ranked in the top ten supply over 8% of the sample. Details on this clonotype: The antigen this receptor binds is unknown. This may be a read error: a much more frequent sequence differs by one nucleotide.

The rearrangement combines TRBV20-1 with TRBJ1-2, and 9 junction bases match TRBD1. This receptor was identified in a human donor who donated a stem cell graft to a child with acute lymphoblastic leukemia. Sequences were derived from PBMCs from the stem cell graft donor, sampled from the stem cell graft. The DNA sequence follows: TGCAGTGCCCCGGGACAGGGTGACCTGGGCTACACCTTC. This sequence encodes CSAPGQGDLGYTF.